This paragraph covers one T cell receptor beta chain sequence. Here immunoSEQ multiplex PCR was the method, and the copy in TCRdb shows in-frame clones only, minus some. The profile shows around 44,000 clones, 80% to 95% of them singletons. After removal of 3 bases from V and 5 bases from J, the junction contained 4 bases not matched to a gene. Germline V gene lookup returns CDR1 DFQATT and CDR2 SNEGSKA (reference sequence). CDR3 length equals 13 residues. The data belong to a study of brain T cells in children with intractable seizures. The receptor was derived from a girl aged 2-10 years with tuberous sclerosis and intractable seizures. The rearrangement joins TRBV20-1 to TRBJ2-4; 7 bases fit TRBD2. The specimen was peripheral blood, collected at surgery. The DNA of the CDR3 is TGCAGTGCTAGTCGGGCGGGAGAAAACATTCAGTACTTC. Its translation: CSASRAGENIQYF.